This T cell receptor beta chain stems from a study of Ad26.COV2.S vaccination and SARS-CoV-2 variants. Looking at the study overall: Donor got 5x10^10 or 1x10^11 viral particles of Ad26.COV2.S. Whole-study findings and limits: Vaccinated and placebo-treated recipients had similar non-spike TCR breadth.

A word on this clone: As yet, its antigen is unknown.

Here immunoSEQ multiplex PCR was the method, and the copy in TCRdb shows in-frame clones only, minus some. This sample has about 680,000 clones, with about 89% found just once. Trimming pared 5 bases from V and 2 bases from J, leaving 14 bases between. Germline CDR1 and CDR2: LNHDA and SQIVND (reference sequence). The CDR3 has 15 amino acids. Treatment indicated: about 20 received Ad26.COV2.S at low or high dose, single or two shots; 5 received placebo; per-sample allocation not given. Day 63 following the first vaccine or placebo injection was when the samples were taken. The sequences come from peripheral blood, collected in a trial of Ad26.COV2.S vaccine versus placebo. This TCR derives from a person between 18 and 65 years old who received the Ad26.COV2.S COVID-19 vaccine or a placebo. The chain uses TRBV19 and TRBJ2-3; weak D call: TRBD1 (5 bases). The CDR3 coding sequence is TGTGCCAGTAGTGACCAGGGAATTGTCACAGATACGCAGTATTTT. The encoded protein is CASSDQGIVTDTQYF.